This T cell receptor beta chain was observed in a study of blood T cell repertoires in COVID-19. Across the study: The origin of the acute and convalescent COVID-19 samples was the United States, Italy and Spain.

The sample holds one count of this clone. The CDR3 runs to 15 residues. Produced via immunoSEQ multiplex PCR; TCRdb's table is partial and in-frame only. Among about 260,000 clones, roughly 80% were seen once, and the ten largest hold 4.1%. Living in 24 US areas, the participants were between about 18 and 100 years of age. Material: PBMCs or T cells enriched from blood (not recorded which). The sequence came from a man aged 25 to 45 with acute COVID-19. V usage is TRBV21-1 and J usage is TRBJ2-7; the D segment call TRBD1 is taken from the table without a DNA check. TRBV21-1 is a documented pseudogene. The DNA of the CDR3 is TGTGCCAGCAGCAATTATTTCCCGGGACAGGGGTCGGGGTACGTC. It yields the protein CASSNYFPGQGSGYV.